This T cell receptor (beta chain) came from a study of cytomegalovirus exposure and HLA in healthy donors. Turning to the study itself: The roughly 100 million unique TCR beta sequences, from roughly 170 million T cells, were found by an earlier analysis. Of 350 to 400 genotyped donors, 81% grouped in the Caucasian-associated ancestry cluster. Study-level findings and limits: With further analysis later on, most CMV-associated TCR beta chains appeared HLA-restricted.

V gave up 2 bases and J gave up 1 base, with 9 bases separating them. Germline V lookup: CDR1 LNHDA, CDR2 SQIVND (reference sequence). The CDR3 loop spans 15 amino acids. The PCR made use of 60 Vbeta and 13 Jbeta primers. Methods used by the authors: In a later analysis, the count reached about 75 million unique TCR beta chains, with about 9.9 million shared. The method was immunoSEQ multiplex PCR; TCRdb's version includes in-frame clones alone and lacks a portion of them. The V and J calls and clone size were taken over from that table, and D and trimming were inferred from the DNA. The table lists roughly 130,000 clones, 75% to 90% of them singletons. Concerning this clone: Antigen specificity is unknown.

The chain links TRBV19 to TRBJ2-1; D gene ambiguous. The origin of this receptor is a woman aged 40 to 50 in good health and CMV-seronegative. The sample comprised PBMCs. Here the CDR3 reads CASSISFRSYNEQFF. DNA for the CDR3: TGTGCCAGTAGTATAAGTTTCAGGTCCTACAATGAGCAGTTCTTC. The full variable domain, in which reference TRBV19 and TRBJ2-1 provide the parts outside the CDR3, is DGGITQSPKYLFRKEGQNVTLSCEQNLNHDAMYWYRQDPGQGLRLIYYSQIVNDFQKGDIAEGYSVSREKKESFPLTVTSAQKNPTAFYLCASSISFRSYNEQFFGPGTRLTVL.